A few counts support the clone carrying this T cell receptor (beta chain). The CDR3 is 15 amino acids. Trimming took 0 bases from V and 0 from J, leaving 7 bases between them. CDR1 is SGHRS, CDR2 YFSETQ, per germline. These data originate in a study of response to subunit inactivated influenza vaccine. TCRdb used MiXCR to reprocess the RT-PCR reads, holding one entry per CDR3 protein. The data hold fewer than 600,000 distinct CDR3 sequences, with roughly 7.9% observed a single time. The chain couples TRBV5-1 to TRBJ2-1; D gene ambiguous. The TCR originated in a man between 50 and 75 years old who received an inactivated influenza vaccine. Sequencing was performed on PBMCs from blood, taken less than 25 months after vaccination. In nucleotides, the CDR3 is TGCGCCAGCAGCTTGGTACCAGGCTCCTACAATGAGCAGTTCTTC. Residues: CASSLVPGSYNEQFF.